Presented here are 24 T cell receptor beta chains from one specimen sequenced in a study of CD8 T cells in ankylosing spondylitis. In TCRdb, the 5' RACE reads were re-called with MiXCR into one record per CDR3 protein. Counted here are 200,000 to 250,000 distinct CDR3 sequences, 8% to 9% occurring once; the ten biggest clones make up roughly 5%. The sequencing sample was made of blood, either unsorted or a sorted T cell fraction (not recorded which). The receptor source for this set is a female donor with ankylosing spondylitis or in good health (not recorded which).

This clonotype was seen ten or more times. The DNA for the CDR3 is TGCGCCAGCAGCCAAGATCCACCGCCCAGCGGGAGTAATAGGCAGTTCTTC. It encodes CASSQDPPPSGSNRQFF. V usage is TRBV4-3 and J usage is TRBJ2-1, with TRBD2 matching over 8 bases. Losses at the gene ends were 0 bases for V and 12 bases for J; bases not matched to a gene: 16. Germline assignment: CDR1 LGHNA and CDR2 YSLEER. The CDR3 has 17 amino acids.

This clonotype occurred many times. V is TRBV3-1 and J is TRBJ1-1; D is ambiguous. The CDR3 runs 11 residues. The germline V gene has CDR1 LGHDT and CDR2 YNNKEL (reference sequence). V was clipped by 6 bases and J by 7 bases, with 9 bases between them. The CDR3 here is CASSYRDEAFF. The CDR3, as DNA: TGTGCCAGCAGTTACAGAGATGAAGCTTTCTTT.

In the case of this clonotype: A clone one base away is much larger, so this may be a read error. The V call is TRBV11-1, the J call TRBJ2-7; D possibly matches TRBD1 or TRBD2 (5 bases each). Germline lookup yields CDR1 SGHAT and CDR2 FQDESV (reference sequence). The CDR3 covers 14 residues. The CDR3 spells CASSPGFGGYEQHF. The CDR3 nucleotides are TGTGCCAGCAGCCCCGGGTTTGGGGGATACGAGCAGCACTTC.

Ten or more counts support this clonotype. The gene calls are TRBV29-1 and TRBJ2-1; TRBD2 matches at 8 bases. The CDR3 covers 18 residues. Losses at the gene ends were 3 bases for V and 6 bases for J; bases not matched to a gene: 19. Germline assignment: CDR1 SQVTM and CDR2 ANQGSEA. The CDR3 bases are TGCAGCGTTGATAGACTAGCCGGAGCGGGAGTACAAGGCAATGAGCAGTTCTTC. It is translated as CSVDRLAGAGVQGNEQFF.

This clonotype was counted ten times or more. This chain joins TRBV2 and TRBJ1-5; no reliable D call. Trimming took off 2 bases at V and 5 bases at J, with 16 bases between the two ends. This CDR3 comprises 16 residues. Looked up from germline, CDR1 is SNHLY and CDR2 is FYNNEI. The CDR3 nucleotides read TGTGCCAGCAGTGAACTAACCGCCGGTTTGGATCAGCCCCAGCATTTT. It encodes CASSELTAGLDQPQHF.

In this sample, this clonotype turned up many times. The V call is TRBV5-1, the J call TRBJ2-2, with TRBD1 as a possible D gene (6 bases). The CDR3 length is 14 residues. V was trimmed by 3 bases and J by 3 bases, leaving 9 bases between them. Germline CDR1 and CDR2: SGHRS and YFSETQ. The CDR3 loop is CASSSWTDTGELFF. CDR3 DNA: TGCGCCAGCAGCTCGTGGACAGACACCGGGGAGCTGTTTTTT. The whole variable domain, filled in from reference TRBV5-1 and TRBJ2-2, reads KAGVTQTPRYLIKTRGQQVTLSCSPISGHRSVSWYQQTPGQGLQFLFEYFSETQRNKGNFPGRFSGRQFSNSRSEMNVSTLELGDSALYLCASSSWTDTGELFFGEGSRLTVL.

The table lists this clonotype with a few counts. This clone may be a read error of a much larger clone one base away. The V and J genes are TRBV12-3 or TRBV12-4 and TRBJ2-1, with a possible D match to TRBD2 (5 bases). This CDR3 is 11 amino acids long. Written as DNA, the CDR3 is TGTGTCAGCAGTTTACTAGGAGAGCAGTTCTTC. The encoded protein is CVSSLLGEQFF.

This clonotype was counted many times. The J gene is TRBJ1-1, the V gene TRBV29-1; D is unresolved. The germline V gene encodes CDR1 SQVTM and CDR2 ANQGSEA. The CDR3 is 12 amino acids. V lost 2 bases and J lost 7, with 11 bases in between. In DNA form, the CDR3 reads TGCAGCGTTGAAAATGGGCCGAGTGAAGCTTTCTTT. It yields the protein CSVENGPSEAFF.

At least ten counts were recorded for this clonotype. V and J are TRBV5-1 and TRBJ2-5; 11 bases align to TRBD2. V was pared by 2 bases and J by 4 bases, with 4 bases of the junction left unmatched. The germline gives CDR1 SGHRS, CDR2 YFSETQ. CDR3 length equals 15 residues. The CDR3 sequence: CASSFKLAGGETQYF. DNA of the CDR3: TGCGCCAGCAGCTTTAAGCTAGCGGGAGGAGAGACCCAGTACTTC. Full variable domain (outside the CDR3, taken from reference TRBV5-1 and TRBJ2-5): KAGVTQTPRYLIKTRGQQVTLSCSPISGHRSVSWYQQTPGQGLQFLFEYFSETQRNKGNFPGRFSGRQFSNSRSEMNVSTLELGDSALYLCASSFKLAGGETQYFGPGTRLLVL.

The sample holds many counts of this clonotype. V gene TRBV19 combines with J gene TRBJ2-2; tentative D call: TRBD1 (6 bases). This CDR3 is 18 amino acids long. Germline V lookup: CDR1 LNHDA, CDR2 SQIVND (reference sequence). V dropped 6 bases and J dropped 3 bases, with 23 bases sitting between them. In nucleotides, the CDR3 is TGTGCCAGTAGCAAGGAGAGGGGATCAGGGGCGTACACCGGGGAGCTGTTTTTT. Translating it yields CASSKERGSGAYTGELFF.

This clonotype was detected many times. CDR3 bases: TGTGCCAGCAGTTTGGGCGGCCTGGGACCCCGCGGTGAGCAGTTCTTC. It yields the protein CASSLGGLGPRGEQFF. The V and J genes are TRBV12-3 or TRBV12-4 and TRBJ2-1; either TRBD1 or TRBD2 may supply D (5 bases each). V was pared by 3 bases and J by 9 bases, with 21 bases between. The CDR3 covers 16 residues.

As concerns this clonotype: A much larger clone differs from this one at a single base, so this may be a read error. This sequence joins TRBV20-1 and TRBJ2-1; no clear D gene. CDR3 length equals 14 residues. Germline assignment: CDR1 DFQATT and CDR2 SNEGSKA (reference sequence). The CDR3 protein is CSVRDQSSYNEQFF. The CDR3 bases are TGCAGTGTTAGAGACCAGAGTTCCTACAATGAGCAGTTCTTC.

This clonotype was counted ten times or more. The chain is built from TRBV12-3 or TRBV12-4 and TRBJ2-7, with a possible D match to TRBD2 (6 bases). There are 15 residues in the CDR3. V was pared by 5 bases and J by 0 bases, with 14 bases between. Here the CDR3 reads CASSRRDFPSYEQYF. CDR3 nucleotide sequence: TGTGCCAGCAGTCGCCGGGACTTCCCCTCCTACGAGCAGTACTTC.

This clonotype was seen ten or more times. The V call is TRBV7-6, the J call TRBJ2-1; no definite D call. CDR1 SGHVS and CDR2 FNYEAQ come from the germline V gene. With 3 bases removed from V and 5 bases from J, the gap between germline ends came to 11 bases. The CDR3 has 14 amino acids. CDR3 loop: CASSFGRTNNEQFF. CDR3 sequence (DNA): TGTGCCAGCAGCTTCGGACGGACCAACAATGAGCAGTTCTTC.

In this sample, this clonotype turned up a few times. The rearrangement uses TRBV7-2 and TRBJ2-1; D is tentatively TRBD1 or TRBD2 (6 bases each). Per germline, CDR1 SGHTA and CDR2 FQGNSA. The CDR3 loop spans 14 amino acids. Trimming pared 2 bases from V and 7 bases from J, leaving 12 bases between. CDR3 in DNA: TGTGCCAGCAGCTTATTACCGGGGGCGAATGAGCAGTTCTTC. It translates to CASSLLPGANEQFF.

This clonotype has ten or more counts. The chain recombines TRBV12-3 or TRBV12-4 with TRBJ2-3; D is possibly TRBD2 (6 bases). The germline V and J ends were trimmed by 5 bases and 4 bases, with 16 bases remaining between them. This CDR3 is 15 amino acids long. The CDR3 DNA reads as TGTGCCAGCAGTCGGGACTCGCGGCTCCCAGATACGCAGTATTTT. It specifies CASSRDSRLPDTQYF.

This clonotype has at least ten counts. The chain employs TRBV6-5 and TRBJ2-2; a possible D gene is TRBD1 (6 bases). CDR1 and CDR2 from the germline V gene are MNHEY and SVGAGI. Trimming left V 0 bases short and J 6 bases short, with 11 bases between. CDR3 length: 15 residues. CDR3 sequence: CASSYSTGLAGELFF. For the CDR3, the DNA is TGTGCCAGCAGTTACTCAACAGGGTTAGCCGGGGAGCTGTTTTTT.

The sample holds many counts of this clonotype. This chain joins TRBV7-6 and TRBJ2-1; D is perhaps TRBD2 (7 bases). The V and J ends lost 5 bases and 4 bases respectively, with 18 bases between them. The germline V gene has CDR1 SGHVS and CDR2 FNYEAQ. There are 16 residues in the CDR3. The CDR3 reads CASSPGAASGYNEQFF. The DNA of the CDR3 is TGTGCCAGCAGCCCAGGGGCTGCTAGCGGATACAATGAGCAGTTCTTC.

This clonotype was seen many times. The J gene is TRBJ1-1, the V gene TRBV5-1; D possibly corresponds to TRBD1 (6 bases). This CDR3 contains 14 residues. Germline V CDR1 and CDR2: SGHRS, YFSETQ. V dropped 0 bases and J dropped 2 bases, with 8 bases sitting between them. In nucleotides, the CDR3 is TGCGCCAGCAGCTTGGAACAGGGCAACACTGAAGCTTTCTTT. This gives the protein CASSLEQGNTEAFF.

This clonotype has a count of ten or more. The V gene is TRBV7-2, the J gene TRBJ1-5, with D unclear. Germline loops: CDR1 SGHTA, CDR2 FQGNSA. Trimming cost V 0 bases and J 7 bases, with 4 bases left between them. This CDR3 spans 12 amino acids. CDR3 sequence: CASSLAPQPQHF. The CDR3 DNA sequence: TGTGCCAGCAGCTTAGCTCCGCAGCCCCAGCATTTT. Drawing the rest from reference TRBV7-2 and TRBJ1-5, the complete variable domain is GAGVSQSPSNKVTEKGKDVELRCDPISGHTALYWYRQSLGQGLEFLIYFQGNSAPDKSGLPSDRFSAERTGGSVSTLTIQRTQQEDSAVYLCASSLAPQPQHFGDGTRLSIL.

Many counts were recorded for this clonotype. V and J are TRBV20-1 and TRBJ1-3; D gene unclear. V was clipped by 4 bases and J by 4 bases, with 20 bases between them. CDR1 and CDR2 (germline): DFQATT, SNEGSKA (reference sequence). CDR3 length: 16 residues. DNA of the CDR3: TGCAGTGCTAAGGAGAGCAGCAGGCCCCTCGGAAACACCATATATTTT. Translation gives CSAKESSRPLGNTIYF.

At least ten counts were recorded for this clonotype. This chain links TRBV15 with TRBJ2-1; a possible D gene is TRBD2 (5 bases). There are 16 residues in the CDR3. Germline assignment: CDR1 LNHNV and CDR2 YYDKDF (reference sequence). V lost 1 base and J 5 bases, leaving 15 bases between the germline ends. The CDR3 DNA is TGTGCCACCAGCAGAGCGGCCCTCGGGGTGAACAATGAGCAGTTCTTC. This encodes CATSRAALGVNNEQFF.

This clonotype was counted ten times or more. The chain couples TRBV20-1 to TRBJ2-1, with a tentative D call TRBD2 (5 bases). Germline lookup yields CDR1 DFQATT and CDR2 SNEGSKA (reference sequence). The CDR3 loop spans 13 amino acids. Trimming left V 5 bases short and J 4 bases short, with 12 bases between. CDR3 DNA: TGCAGTGCTCGCCCTGGACTTTACAATGAGCAGTTCTTC. This gives the protein CSARPGLYNEQFF.

Worth noting for this clonotype: This could be a read error, since a much larger clone is one nucleotide away. The V gene is TRBV29-1, the J gene TRBJ2-3; D is tentatively TRBD1 or TRBD2 (5 bases each). Germline V CDR1 and CDR2: SQVTM, ANQGSEA. The CDR3 is 14 residues long. Trimming pared 4 bases from V and 4 bases from J, leaving 15 bases between. The CDR3 DNA is TGCAGCGTTGGCGTGACCTCGGGGCCAGATACGCAGTATTTT. The encoded protein is CSVGVTSGPDTQYF.